This is a list of T cell receptor beta chains from one sample in a study of blood T cells in healthy people across ages. MiXCR, applied by TCRdb to the 5' RACE reads, yields one record per CDR3 protein. The data show roughly 1,700,000 distinct CDR3 sequences, with 25% to 30% seen just once and about 8% held by the top ten. Material for sequencing was blood. These receptors originate from a woman in her thirties in good health. The CDR3 runs from the conserved cysteine through the conserved F or W. A D gene is named only where the DNA matches it firmly. Only some rows state a clone size, as once, few, many or a class for expanded clones.

few,TRBV5-1,TRBJ2-1,TRBD2,TGCGCCAGCAGCTTGGCCGGGATAGCGGGAGGGAATGAGCAGTTCTTC,CASSLAGIAGGNEQFF
.,TRBV20-1,TRBJ1-1,.,TGCAGTGCGGAGGATTCCCGGGGGGACACTGGAGCTTTCTTT,CSAEDSRGDTGAFF
.,TRBV20-1,TRBJ2-1,TRBD2,TGCAGTGCTAGTCTCGCTAGCGGTCTCAATGAGCAGTTCTTC,CSASLASGLNEQFF
.,TRBV2,TRBJ2-1,.,TGTGCCAGCAGTGTATTAACAGGACGGCAGTTCTTC,CASSVLTGRQFF
.,TRBV7-9,TRBJ1-4,.,TGTGCCAGCAGCCCCCAGGGGCGCGGTAATGAAAAACTGTTTTTT,CASSPQGRGNEKLFF
.,TRBV7-3,TRBJ2-7,.,TGTGCCAGCAGCCCAACCGACGGAACCTACGAGCAGTACTTC,CASSPTDGTYEQYF
many,TRBV4-1,TRBJ2-7,.,TGCGCCAGCAGCCAAGGGCCGGACGTCATCGCCCTCGAGCAGTACTTC,CASSQGPDVIALEQYF
many,TRBV10-3,TRBJ2-7,.,TGTGCCATCAGTGAGGGGCAGGGAGCCTACGAGCAGTACTTC,CAISEGQGAYEQYF
.,TRBV7-2,TRBJ1-1,.,TGTGCCAGCAGCTTCGGATGGAGCACTGAAGCTTTCTTT,CASSFGWSTEAFF
.,TRBV24-1,TRBJ1-2,.,TGTGCCACCAGTGACCCCCCCCATGGCTACACCTTC,CATSDPPHGYTF
many,TRBV7-2,TRBJ2-7,.,TGTGCCAGCAACCTACAGGGTACAGCTCCCTACGAGCAGTACTTC,CASNLQGTAPYEQYF
.,TRBV7-9,TRBJ2-2,.,TGTGCCAGCAGCAGGCGGGACGGAGCCGGGGAGCTGTTTTTT,CASSRRDGAGELFF
many,TRBV7-6,TRBJ2-7,.,TGTGCCCTCCCGGGGCGGAGCGGGCTTTCCTACGAGCAGTACTTC,CALPGRSGLSYEQYF
.,TRBV12-3/TRBV12-4,TRBJ2-2,TRBD2,TGTGCCAGCAGTTTGACTAGCCCCGGGGAGCTGTTTTTT,CASSLTSPGELFF
.,TRBV10-1,TRBJ1-5,.,TGCGCCAGCAGTGAGTCCCGGTTTCAGCCCCAGCATTTT,CASSESRFQPQHF